What follows describes a single T cell receptor (beta chain). This clone was recorded only once. Its antigen remains unidentified. No base-level quality is on record; no much larger clone is a single base apart. Whole blood was collected in K2EDTA tubes by collaborating institutions according to the institutions' own protocols. For TCRbeta analysis, collaborators shipped samples in one of three forms: frozen whole blood, isolated PBMCs, or DNA extracted from either of those sample types. From a lookup of the germline V gene, CDR1 and CDR2 are SGHRS and YFSETQ. The CDR3 spans 15 residues, from the cysteine through the phenylalanine. The read is trimmed to its CDR3 DNA, 45 bases read in frame from base 1. Clipping removes 2 bases from V and 4 bases from J, with 5 as the unmatched junction base count. The source of the sample is a study of blood T cell repertoires in COVID-19 (TCRdb year 2020). For the study in its entirety: Samples covering the acute and convalescent phases of COVID-19 were provided by collaborators in the United States, Italy and Spain. Where available, HLA class I and class II types were obtained from metadata supplied by the sample provider rather than from assay-based typing. Subjects who had been exposed to COVID-19, were actively infected with it, or had recovered from it provided the deeply sampled blood TCRbeta repertoires that made up the dataset. The material from the prospective study consisted of cDNA or gDNA derived from T cells, B-cell-depleted T cells, or PBMCs. The repertoires were released in a freely available public database intended as a resource for research on the immune response to SARS-CoV-2. Nearly every sample came with metadata listing a de-identified subject ID, COVID-19 status, age in years and sex. Samples came from the ongoing ImmuneRACE study (first 160 participants) plus 1,254 subjects from 6 global collaborators. Paper-wide results and their limitations: The quantity of clinical and demographic metadata differed by source and by participant and was supplied without curation.

TCRbeta CDR3 regions were amplified from genomic DNA by means of the immunoSEQ Assay, a bias-controlled multiplex PCR. The paper's data handling went like this. The number of nucleated cells in each sample was estimated from the amplification of reference gene primers within the assay. To quantify the absolute abundance of each unique TCRbeta CDR3 rearrangement, sequence reads were collapsed and filtered. Productive Simpson clonality was computed per sample as the square root of Simpson's diversity index over productive rearrangements. Imported from immuneACCESS, the table was reduced by TCRdb to in-frame sequences with V and J called. These copies leave out some clones; in studies compared against another copy, an unresolved V gene accounts for under half, and the cause of the remainder is not known. Clone size and the V and J calls come from that table; the DNA yielded D and trimming. This sample has approximately 90,000 clones in its table, and approximately 80% of those were observed once. The leading ten clones occupy 20% to 25% of the sample.

The rearranged segments are TRBV5-1 and TRBJ2-3; 9 bases in the junction line up with TRBD1. Source material: peripheral blood. The sequence was obtained from a man aged 55-75 years with acute or convalescent COVID-19. Here the CDR3 is given as CASSFGQGLADTQYF. The bases are TGCGCCAGCAGCTTTGGACAGGGGTTAGCAGATACGCAGTATTTT.